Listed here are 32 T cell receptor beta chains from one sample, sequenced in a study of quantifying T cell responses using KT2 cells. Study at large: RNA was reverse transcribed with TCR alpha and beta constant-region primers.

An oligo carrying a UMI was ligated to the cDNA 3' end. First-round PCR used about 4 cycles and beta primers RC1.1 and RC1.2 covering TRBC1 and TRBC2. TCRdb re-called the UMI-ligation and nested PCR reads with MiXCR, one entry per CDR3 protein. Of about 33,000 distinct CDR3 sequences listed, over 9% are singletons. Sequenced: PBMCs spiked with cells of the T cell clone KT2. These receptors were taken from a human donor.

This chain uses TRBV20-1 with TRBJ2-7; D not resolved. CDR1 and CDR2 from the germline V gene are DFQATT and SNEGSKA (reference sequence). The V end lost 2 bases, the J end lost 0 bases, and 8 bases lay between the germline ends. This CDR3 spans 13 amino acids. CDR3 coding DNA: TGCAGTGCTAGAAAGAGGAACTCCTACGAGCAGTACTTC. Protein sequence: CSARKRNSYEQYF.

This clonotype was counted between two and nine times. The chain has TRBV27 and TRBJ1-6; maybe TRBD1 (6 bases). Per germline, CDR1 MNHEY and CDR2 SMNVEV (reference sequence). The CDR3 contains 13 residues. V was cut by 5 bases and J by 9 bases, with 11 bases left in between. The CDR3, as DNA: TGTGCCAGCAGTCCCCCAGGGGCTTCACCCCTCCACTTT. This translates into CASSPPGASPLHF.

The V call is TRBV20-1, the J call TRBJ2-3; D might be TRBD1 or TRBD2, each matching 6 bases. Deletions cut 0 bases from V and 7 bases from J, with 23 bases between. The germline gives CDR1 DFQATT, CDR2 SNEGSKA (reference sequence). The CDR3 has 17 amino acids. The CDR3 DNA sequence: TGCAGTGCTAGAGAGCCCCGTGGGCGGAGGGGGGCAAATACGCAGTATTTT. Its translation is CSAREPRGRRGANTQYF.

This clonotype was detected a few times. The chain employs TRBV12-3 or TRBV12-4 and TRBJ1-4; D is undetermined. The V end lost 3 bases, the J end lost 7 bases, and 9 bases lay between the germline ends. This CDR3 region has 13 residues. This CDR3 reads CASSLTWGEKLFF. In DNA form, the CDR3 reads TGTGCCAGCAGTTTGACTTGGGGTGAAAAACTGTTTTTT.

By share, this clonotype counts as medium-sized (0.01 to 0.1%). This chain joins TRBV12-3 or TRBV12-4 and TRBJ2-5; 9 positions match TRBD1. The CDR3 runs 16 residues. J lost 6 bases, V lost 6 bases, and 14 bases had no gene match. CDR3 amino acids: CASRPDGGQGGQTQYF. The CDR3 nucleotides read TGTGCCAGCAGACCCGATGGGGGACAGGGTGGTCAGACCCAGTACTTC.

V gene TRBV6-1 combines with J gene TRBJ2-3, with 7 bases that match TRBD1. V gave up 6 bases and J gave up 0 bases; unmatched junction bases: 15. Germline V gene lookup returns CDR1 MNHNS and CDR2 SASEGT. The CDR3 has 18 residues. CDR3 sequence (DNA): TGTGCCAGCAGAACGATACGAGTGGACAGGATAAGCACAGATACGCAGTATTTT. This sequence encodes CASRTIRVDRISTDTQYF.

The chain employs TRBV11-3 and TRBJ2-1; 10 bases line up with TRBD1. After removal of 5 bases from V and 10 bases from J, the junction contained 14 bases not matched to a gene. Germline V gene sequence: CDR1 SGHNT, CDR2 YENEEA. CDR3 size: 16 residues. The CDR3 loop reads CASSTTRQGARPEQFF. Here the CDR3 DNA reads TGTGCCAGCAGCACTACCCGACAGGGGGCCCGTCCGGAGCAGTTCTTC.

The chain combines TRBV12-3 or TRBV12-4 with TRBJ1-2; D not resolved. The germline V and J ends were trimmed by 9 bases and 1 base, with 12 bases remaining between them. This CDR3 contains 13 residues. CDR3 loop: CASQKSFNYGYTF. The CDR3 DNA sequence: TGTGCCAGTCAAAAGAGTTTTAACTATGGCTACACCTTC.

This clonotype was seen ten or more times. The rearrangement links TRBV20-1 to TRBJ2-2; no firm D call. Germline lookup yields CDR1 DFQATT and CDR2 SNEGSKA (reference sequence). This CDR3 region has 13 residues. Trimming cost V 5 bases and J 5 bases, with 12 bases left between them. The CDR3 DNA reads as TGCAGTGCTCGCCCACGATATACCGGGGAGCTGTTTTTT. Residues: CSARPRYTGELFF.

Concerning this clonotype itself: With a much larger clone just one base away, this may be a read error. The DNA for the CDR3 is TGCGCCAGCGGCCAAGAGCACAGTCGGAAACTGTTTTTT. Amino acid sequence: CASGQEHSRKLFF. V and J are TRBV4-1 and TRBJ1-4, with unresolved D. The CDR3 spans 13 residues. The germline V gene has CDR1 MGHRA and CDR2 YSYEKL.

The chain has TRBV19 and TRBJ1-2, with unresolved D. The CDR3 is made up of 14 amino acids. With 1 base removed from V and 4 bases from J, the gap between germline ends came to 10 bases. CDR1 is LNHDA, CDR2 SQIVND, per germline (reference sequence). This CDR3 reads CASSIAFDIYGYTF. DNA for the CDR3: TGTGCCAGTAGTATAGCCTTCGACATCTATGGCTACACCTTC.

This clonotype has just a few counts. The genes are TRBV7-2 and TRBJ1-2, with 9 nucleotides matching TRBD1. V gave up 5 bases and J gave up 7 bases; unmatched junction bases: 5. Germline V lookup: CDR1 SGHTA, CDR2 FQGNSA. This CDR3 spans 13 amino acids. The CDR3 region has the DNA TGTGCCAGCAGCCCCTACAGGGGGCTTGGCTACACCTTC. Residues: CASSPYRGLGYTF.

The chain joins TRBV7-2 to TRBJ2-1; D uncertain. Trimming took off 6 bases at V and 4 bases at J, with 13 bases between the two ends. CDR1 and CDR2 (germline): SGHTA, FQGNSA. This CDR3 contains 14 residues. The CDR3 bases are TGTGCCAGCAGTTCCCGGGTAACATACAATGAGCAGTTCTTC. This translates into CASSSRVTYNEQFF.

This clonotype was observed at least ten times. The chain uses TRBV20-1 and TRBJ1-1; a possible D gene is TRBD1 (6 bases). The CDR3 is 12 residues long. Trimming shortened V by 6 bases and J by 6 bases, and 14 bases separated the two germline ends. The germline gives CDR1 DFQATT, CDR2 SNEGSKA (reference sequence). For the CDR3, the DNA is TGCAGTGCCTTACAGGGCGGGTCTGAAGCTTTCTTT. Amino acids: CSALQGGSEAFF.

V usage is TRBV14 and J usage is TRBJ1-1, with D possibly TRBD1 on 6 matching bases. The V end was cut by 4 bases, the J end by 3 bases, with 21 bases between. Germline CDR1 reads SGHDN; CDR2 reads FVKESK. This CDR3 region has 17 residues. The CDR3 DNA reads TGTGCCAGCAGCCCTACAGGGTGGGGTGCGAAGGACACTGAAGCTTTCTTT. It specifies CASSPTGWGAKDTEAFF.

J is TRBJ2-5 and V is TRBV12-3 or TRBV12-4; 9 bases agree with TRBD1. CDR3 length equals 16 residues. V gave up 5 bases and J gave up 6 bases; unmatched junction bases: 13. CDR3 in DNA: TGTGCCAGCAGTACCGATCAAACAGGGGGCTTGAAGACCCAGTACTTC. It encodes CASSTDQTGGLKTQYF.

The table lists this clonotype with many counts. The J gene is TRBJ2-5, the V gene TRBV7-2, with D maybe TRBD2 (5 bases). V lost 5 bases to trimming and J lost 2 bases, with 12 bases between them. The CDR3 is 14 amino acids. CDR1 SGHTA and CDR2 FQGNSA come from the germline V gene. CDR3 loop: CASSPGRVQETQYF. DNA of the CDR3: TGTGCCAGCAGCCCTGGGCGGGTTCAAGAGACCCAGTACTTC.

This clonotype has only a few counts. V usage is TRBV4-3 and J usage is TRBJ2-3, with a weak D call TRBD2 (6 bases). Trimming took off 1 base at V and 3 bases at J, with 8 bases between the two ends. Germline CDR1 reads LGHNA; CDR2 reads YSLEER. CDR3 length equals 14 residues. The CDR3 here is CASSQGGRTDTQYF. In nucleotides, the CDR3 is TGCGCCAGCAGCCAAGGAGGGAGGACAGATACGCAGTATTTT.

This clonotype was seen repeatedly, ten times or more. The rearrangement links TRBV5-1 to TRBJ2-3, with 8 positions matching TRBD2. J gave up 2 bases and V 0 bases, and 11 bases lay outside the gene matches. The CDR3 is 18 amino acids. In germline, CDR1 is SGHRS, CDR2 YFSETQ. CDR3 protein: CASSLVYQRGRFTDTQYF. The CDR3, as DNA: TGCGCCAGCAGCTTGGTATATCAGCGGGGGCGTTTCACAGATACGCAGTATTTT.

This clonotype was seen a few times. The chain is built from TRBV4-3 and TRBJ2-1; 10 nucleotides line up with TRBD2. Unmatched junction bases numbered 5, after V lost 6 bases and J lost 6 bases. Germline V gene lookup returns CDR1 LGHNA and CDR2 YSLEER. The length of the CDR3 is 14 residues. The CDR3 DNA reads TGCGCCAGCAGTCCTAGCGGGAGCGTCAATGAGCAGTTCTTC. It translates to CASSPSGSVNEQFF.

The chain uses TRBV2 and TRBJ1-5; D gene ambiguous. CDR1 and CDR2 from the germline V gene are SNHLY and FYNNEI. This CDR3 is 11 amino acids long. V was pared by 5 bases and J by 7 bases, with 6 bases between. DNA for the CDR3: TGTGCCAGCAGTCTAGGACAGCCCCAGCATTTT. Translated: CASSLGQPQHF.

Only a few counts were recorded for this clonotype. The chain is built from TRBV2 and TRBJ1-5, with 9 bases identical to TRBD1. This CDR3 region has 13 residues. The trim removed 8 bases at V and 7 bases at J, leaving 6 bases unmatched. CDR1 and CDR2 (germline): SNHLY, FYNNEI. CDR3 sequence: CASAWDRAQPQHF. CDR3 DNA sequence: TGTGCCAGCGCCTGGGACAGGGCGCAGCCCCAGCATTTT.

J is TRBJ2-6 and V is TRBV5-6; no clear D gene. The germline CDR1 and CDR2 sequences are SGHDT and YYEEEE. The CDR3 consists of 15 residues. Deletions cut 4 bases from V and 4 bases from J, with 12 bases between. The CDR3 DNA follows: TGTGCCAGCAGCGCCTGGCGTTCCGGGGCCAACGTCCTGACTTTC. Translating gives CASSAWRSGANVLTF.

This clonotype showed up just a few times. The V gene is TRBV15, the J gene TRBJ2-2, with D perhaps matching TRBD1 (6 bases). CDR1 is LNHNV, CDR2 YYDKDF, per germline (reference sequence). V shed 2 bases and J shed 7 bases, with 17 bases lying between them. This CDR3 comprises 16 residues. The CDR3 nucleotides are TGTGCCACCAGCAGACTTCCAAGGGGGATCAACGGGGAGCTGTTTTTT. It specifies CATSRLPRGINGELFF.

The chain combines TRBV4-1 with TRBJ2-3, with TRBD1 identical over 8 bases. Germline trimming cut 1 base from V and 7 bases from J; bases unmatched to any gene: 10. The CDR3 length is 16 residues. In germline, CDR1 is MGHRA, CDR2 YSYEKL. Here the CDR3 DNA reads TGCGCCAGCAGCCAAGCTGGACAGGGTGGGGCTTATACGCAGTATTTT. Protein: CASSQAGQGGAYTQYF.

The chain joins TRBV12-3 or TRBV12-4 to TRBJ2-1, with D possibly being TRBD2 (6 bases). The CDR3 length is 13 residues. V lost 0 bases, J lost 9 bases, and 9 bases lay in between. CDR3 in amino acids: CASSLAGGSEQFF. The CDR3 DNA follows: TGTGCCAGCAGTTTAGCGGGGGGAAGTGAGCAGTTCTTC.

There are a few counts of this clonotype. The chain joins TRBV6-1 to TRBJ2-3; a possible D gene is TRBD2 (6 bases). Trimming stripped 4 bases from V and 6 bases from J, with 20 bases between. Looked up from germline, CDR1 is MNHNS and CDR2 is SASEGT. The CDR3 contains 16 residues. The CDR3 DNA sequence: TGTGCCAGCAGTGGGGATCCAGCGGGCGACTGGGATACGCAGTATTTT. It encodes CASSGDPAGDWDTQYF.

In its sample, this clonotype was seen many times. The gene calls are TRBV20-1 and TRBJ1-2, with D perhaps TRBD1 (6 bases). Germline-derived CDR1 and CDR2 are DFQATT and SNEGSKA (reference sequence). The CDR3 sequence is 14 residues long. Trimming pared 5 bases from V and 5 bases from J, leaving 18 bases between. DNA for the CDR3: TGCAGTGCTCTCTCCGGGACACAAAATTATGGCTACACCTTC. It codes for CSALSGTQNYGYTF.

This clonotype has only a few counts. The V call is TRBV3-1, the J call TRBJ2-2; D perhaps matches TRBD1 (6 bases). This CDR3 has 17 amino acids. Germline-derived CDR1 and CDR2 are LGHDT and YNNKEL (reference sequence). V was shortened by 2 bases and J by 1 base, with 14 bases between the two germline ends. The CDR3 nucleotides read TGTGCCAGCAGCCAATACCGCGACAGGCGGAACACCGGGGAGCTGTTTTTT. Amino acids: CASSQYRDRRNTGELFF.

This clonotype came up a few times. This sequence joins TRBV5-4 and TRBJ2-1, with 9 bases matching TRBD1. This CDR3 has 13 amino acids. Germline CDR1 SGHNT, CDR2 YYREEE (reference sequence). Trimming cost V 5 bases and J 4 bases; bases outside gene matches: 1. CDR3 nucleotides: TGTGCCAGCAGGACAGGGGGGTACAATGAGCAGTTCTTC. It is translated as CASRTGGYNEQFF.

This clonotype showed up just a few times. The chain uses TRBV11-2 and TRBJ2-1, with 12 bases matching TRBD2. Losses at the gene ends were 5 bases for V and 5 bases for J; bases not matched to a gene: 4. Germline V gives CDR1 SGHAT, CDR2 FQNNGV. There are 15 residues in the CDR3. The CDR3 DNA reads TGTGCCAGCAGCGCCCGGACTAGCGGGGACAATGAGCAGTTCTTC. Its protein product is CASSARTSGDNEQFF. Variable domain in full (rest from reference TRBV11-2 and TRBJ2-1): EAGVAQSPRYKIIEKRQSVAFWCNPISGHATLYWYQQILGQGPKLLIQFQNNGVVDDSQLPKDRFSAERLKGVDSTLKIQPAKLEDSAVYLCASSARTSGDNEQFFGPGTRLTVL.

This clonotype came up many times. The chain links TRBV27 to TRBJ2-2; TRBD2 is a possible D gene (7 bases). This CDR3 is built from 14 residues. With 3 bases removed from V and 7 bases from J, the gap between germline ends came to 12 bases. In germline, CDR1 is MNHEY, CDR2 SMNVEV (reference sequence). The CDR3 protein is CASSLGGGVGELFF. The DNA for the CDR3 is TGTGCCAGCAGTTTGGGCGGGGGCGTCGGGGAGCTGTTTTTT.